This TCR beta chain was documented in a study of human T cells and chemical hapten exposure. The study, taken as a whole, reports: Higher patch test scores went with higher counts of PT1 expanded TCRs.

One entry per CDR3 protein, called by TCRdb with MiXCR from the RACE reads. The repertoire includes around 190,000 distinct CDR3 sequences, around 24% of them detected once, and about 7% sits in the top ten. Notes on this clonotype: The target antigen is unknown.

Time point noted: patch test 1, 2 weeks after DPC sensitization. Treatment: therapeutic diphenylcyclopropenone sensitization with weekly scalp DPC. The CDR3 has 15 residues. V was pared by 5 bases and J by 5 bases, with 19 bases between. Germline CDR1 reads SGHNT; CDR2 reads YYREEE (reference sequence). The sequencing used whole blood, collected in connection with sensitization to the hapten diphenylcyclopropenone (DPC). This TCR was recovered from a woman in her fifties or sixties with alopecia areata. Some clones in this sample may be carry-over from other donors' samples. The chain combines TRBV5-4 with TRBJ1-1; D may be TRBD1 (5 bases). This chain's CDR3 is CASRPRTGGSTEAFF. The CDR3 DNA reads TGTGCCAGCAGGCCCCGTACCGGGGGAAGTACTGAAGCTTTCTTT.